This T cell receptor beta chain was documented in a study of blood T cells in healthy people across ages (dated by TCRdb to about 2015). With respect to the entire study: Template switching captured roughly one uniquely barcoded TCR beta cDNA molecule per two T cells in model experiments. Using deep sequencing normalized with unique cDNA molecular identifiers, the study measured how TCR beta repertoire diversity changes with age. Using the same blood draw, the study looked at two additional independent replicas of 1 million unique cDNA reads for two donors, one aged 18 to 29 and the other aged 80 or older. To avoid experimental bias, donors of different ages were distributed randomly across sequencing lanes. The donors were divided into four age groups: young (average around 16 years), middle-aged (about 40), aged (approximately 62) and long-lived (more than 75).

The 39 donors, aged roughly 6 to 95 years, were systemically healthy Caucasian individuals from Russia. Approximately 10 milliliters of peripheral blood were collected from each donor into EDTA-treated Vacutainer tubes. Ficoll-Paque density-gradient centrifugation was used to isolate PBMCs, with at least 7 million obtained per sample. Trizol reagent was used to extract total RNA from PBMCs, with at least 6 micrograms per sample. For every donor, flow cytometry on a PBMC aliquot measured the percentage of naive CD45RAhigh/CD27high T cells. The full study reports these points: As age increased, observed TCR beta diversity per million T cells dropped in a roughly linear way, and a significant reduction was already evident by age about 40. There was a strong correlation between observed TCR beta diversity and the percentage of naive T cells measured by flow cytometry. Because donor CMV infection status was unknown, age-related changes in expanded clonotypes were potentially confounded. Compared with the aged group, more naive CD4+ T cells, fewer expanded clones and increased TCR diversity were shown by the long-lived group, suggesting age selection. Total diversity estimates from one million sequenced T cells were considered lower bounds and underestimates. Conclusive comparison of naive and antigen-experienced compartments was prevented by the profiling of bulk unsorted PBMCs.

The junction carries 18 bases between V and J, which are trimmed by 6 bases and 1 base respectively. The germline V gene (reference sequence) yields SEHNR for CDR1 and FQNEAQ for CDR2. The CDR3 measures 16 amino acids from cysteine to phenylalanine. Just the 48-base CDR3 DNA is kept, in frame starting at base 1. Note on this clonotype: The antigen it binds to is not known. No clone much larger than this one lies a single base away; base qualities are absent.

The receptor library was made with 5' RACE. The reads were generated on an Illumina HiSeq 2500. A second about 7 to 12 cycle PCR used a sample-barcoded 5' primer and a J-beta primer mix. A unique molecular identifier was introduced onto each TCR beta cDNA molecule by a template-switch 5' adaptor carrying 12 random nucleotides. At least 3 million CDR3-containing paired-end reads were obtained from each sample. First-strand cDNA synthesis was performed from all RNA using the Mint cDNA synthesis kit, with priming by a TRBC-specific oligonucleotide. After uracil-DNA glycosylase treatment, a first 18-cycle PCR used universal primers M1SS and BC2_uni_R on all cDNA. In the paper's pipeline: For normalization, 1 million high-quality reads, each with a distinct molecular identifier, were randomly selected from each sample. Instead of being binned into consensus sequences, reads that shared molecular identifiers were thrown out. MiTCR, with a Q25 quality threshold and the strictest error-elimination algorithm, was used for CDR3 identification, clonotype clustering and error correction. Lower-bound total TCR beta diversity was estimated with a nonparametric unseen species model using Euler transformation. TCRdb cleaned the public reads at Q25 with fastp, built clones with MiXCR and kept in-frame beta chains. Rows with one shared CDR3 protein collapse into an entry with the most common genes and DNA. TCRdb, not the original authors, processed these V and J calls. The sample data list around 870,000 distinct CDR3 sequences, and more than 25% of these were observed just once. The top ten hold around 15% of the sample.

The clonotype comes from a woman older than 75 in good health. The sequence joins TRBV7-9 to TRBJ1-1, with TRBD1 as a weak D call on 5 bases. Input material: blood. The CDR3 loop reads CASRDSHSPRNTEAFF. The nucleotide sequence reads as follows: TGTGCCAGCAGAGACAGCCATTCACCGAGGAACACTGAAGCTTTCTTT.